The source of this T cell receptor (beta chain) is a study of Ad26.COV2.S vaccination and SARS-CoV-2 variants. About the study: A COV1001 Ad26.COV2.S trial-arm participant provided the sample. Administration of Ad26.COV2.S was intramuscular, either once or twice 56 days apart.

Treatment reported: some 20 received Ad26.COV2.S at low or high dose, single or two shots; 5 received placebo; per-sample allocation not given. Material that was analyzed had been drawn on day 63 after the first vaccine or placebo injection. The shot given was an Ad26 vector that makes Wuhan-strain SARS-CoV-2 spike. This clone occurred a few times. Profiled with immunoSEQ multiplex PCR; TCRdb holds only in-frame clones, not every one. The repertoire holds around 350,000 clones, with 80% to 90% as singletons. The TCR sequence derives from a person between 18 and 59 years old who received the Ad26.COV2.S COVID-19 vaccine or a placebo. The starting material was peripheral blood, obtained in a trial of Ad26.COV2.S vaccine versus placebo.

CDR3 DNA sequence: TGTGCCAGTAGTATAGGCGGGACAGGATCCTCTGGAAACACCATATATTTT. Residues: CASSIGGTGSSGNTIYF. The rearrangement joins TRBV19 to TRBJ1-3, with 8 bases that match TRBD1. Germline CDR1 LNHDA, CDR2 SQIVND (reference sequence). The CDR3 contains 17 residues. With 1 base clipped from V and 0 bases from J, the junction kept 5 bases outside the gene matches.